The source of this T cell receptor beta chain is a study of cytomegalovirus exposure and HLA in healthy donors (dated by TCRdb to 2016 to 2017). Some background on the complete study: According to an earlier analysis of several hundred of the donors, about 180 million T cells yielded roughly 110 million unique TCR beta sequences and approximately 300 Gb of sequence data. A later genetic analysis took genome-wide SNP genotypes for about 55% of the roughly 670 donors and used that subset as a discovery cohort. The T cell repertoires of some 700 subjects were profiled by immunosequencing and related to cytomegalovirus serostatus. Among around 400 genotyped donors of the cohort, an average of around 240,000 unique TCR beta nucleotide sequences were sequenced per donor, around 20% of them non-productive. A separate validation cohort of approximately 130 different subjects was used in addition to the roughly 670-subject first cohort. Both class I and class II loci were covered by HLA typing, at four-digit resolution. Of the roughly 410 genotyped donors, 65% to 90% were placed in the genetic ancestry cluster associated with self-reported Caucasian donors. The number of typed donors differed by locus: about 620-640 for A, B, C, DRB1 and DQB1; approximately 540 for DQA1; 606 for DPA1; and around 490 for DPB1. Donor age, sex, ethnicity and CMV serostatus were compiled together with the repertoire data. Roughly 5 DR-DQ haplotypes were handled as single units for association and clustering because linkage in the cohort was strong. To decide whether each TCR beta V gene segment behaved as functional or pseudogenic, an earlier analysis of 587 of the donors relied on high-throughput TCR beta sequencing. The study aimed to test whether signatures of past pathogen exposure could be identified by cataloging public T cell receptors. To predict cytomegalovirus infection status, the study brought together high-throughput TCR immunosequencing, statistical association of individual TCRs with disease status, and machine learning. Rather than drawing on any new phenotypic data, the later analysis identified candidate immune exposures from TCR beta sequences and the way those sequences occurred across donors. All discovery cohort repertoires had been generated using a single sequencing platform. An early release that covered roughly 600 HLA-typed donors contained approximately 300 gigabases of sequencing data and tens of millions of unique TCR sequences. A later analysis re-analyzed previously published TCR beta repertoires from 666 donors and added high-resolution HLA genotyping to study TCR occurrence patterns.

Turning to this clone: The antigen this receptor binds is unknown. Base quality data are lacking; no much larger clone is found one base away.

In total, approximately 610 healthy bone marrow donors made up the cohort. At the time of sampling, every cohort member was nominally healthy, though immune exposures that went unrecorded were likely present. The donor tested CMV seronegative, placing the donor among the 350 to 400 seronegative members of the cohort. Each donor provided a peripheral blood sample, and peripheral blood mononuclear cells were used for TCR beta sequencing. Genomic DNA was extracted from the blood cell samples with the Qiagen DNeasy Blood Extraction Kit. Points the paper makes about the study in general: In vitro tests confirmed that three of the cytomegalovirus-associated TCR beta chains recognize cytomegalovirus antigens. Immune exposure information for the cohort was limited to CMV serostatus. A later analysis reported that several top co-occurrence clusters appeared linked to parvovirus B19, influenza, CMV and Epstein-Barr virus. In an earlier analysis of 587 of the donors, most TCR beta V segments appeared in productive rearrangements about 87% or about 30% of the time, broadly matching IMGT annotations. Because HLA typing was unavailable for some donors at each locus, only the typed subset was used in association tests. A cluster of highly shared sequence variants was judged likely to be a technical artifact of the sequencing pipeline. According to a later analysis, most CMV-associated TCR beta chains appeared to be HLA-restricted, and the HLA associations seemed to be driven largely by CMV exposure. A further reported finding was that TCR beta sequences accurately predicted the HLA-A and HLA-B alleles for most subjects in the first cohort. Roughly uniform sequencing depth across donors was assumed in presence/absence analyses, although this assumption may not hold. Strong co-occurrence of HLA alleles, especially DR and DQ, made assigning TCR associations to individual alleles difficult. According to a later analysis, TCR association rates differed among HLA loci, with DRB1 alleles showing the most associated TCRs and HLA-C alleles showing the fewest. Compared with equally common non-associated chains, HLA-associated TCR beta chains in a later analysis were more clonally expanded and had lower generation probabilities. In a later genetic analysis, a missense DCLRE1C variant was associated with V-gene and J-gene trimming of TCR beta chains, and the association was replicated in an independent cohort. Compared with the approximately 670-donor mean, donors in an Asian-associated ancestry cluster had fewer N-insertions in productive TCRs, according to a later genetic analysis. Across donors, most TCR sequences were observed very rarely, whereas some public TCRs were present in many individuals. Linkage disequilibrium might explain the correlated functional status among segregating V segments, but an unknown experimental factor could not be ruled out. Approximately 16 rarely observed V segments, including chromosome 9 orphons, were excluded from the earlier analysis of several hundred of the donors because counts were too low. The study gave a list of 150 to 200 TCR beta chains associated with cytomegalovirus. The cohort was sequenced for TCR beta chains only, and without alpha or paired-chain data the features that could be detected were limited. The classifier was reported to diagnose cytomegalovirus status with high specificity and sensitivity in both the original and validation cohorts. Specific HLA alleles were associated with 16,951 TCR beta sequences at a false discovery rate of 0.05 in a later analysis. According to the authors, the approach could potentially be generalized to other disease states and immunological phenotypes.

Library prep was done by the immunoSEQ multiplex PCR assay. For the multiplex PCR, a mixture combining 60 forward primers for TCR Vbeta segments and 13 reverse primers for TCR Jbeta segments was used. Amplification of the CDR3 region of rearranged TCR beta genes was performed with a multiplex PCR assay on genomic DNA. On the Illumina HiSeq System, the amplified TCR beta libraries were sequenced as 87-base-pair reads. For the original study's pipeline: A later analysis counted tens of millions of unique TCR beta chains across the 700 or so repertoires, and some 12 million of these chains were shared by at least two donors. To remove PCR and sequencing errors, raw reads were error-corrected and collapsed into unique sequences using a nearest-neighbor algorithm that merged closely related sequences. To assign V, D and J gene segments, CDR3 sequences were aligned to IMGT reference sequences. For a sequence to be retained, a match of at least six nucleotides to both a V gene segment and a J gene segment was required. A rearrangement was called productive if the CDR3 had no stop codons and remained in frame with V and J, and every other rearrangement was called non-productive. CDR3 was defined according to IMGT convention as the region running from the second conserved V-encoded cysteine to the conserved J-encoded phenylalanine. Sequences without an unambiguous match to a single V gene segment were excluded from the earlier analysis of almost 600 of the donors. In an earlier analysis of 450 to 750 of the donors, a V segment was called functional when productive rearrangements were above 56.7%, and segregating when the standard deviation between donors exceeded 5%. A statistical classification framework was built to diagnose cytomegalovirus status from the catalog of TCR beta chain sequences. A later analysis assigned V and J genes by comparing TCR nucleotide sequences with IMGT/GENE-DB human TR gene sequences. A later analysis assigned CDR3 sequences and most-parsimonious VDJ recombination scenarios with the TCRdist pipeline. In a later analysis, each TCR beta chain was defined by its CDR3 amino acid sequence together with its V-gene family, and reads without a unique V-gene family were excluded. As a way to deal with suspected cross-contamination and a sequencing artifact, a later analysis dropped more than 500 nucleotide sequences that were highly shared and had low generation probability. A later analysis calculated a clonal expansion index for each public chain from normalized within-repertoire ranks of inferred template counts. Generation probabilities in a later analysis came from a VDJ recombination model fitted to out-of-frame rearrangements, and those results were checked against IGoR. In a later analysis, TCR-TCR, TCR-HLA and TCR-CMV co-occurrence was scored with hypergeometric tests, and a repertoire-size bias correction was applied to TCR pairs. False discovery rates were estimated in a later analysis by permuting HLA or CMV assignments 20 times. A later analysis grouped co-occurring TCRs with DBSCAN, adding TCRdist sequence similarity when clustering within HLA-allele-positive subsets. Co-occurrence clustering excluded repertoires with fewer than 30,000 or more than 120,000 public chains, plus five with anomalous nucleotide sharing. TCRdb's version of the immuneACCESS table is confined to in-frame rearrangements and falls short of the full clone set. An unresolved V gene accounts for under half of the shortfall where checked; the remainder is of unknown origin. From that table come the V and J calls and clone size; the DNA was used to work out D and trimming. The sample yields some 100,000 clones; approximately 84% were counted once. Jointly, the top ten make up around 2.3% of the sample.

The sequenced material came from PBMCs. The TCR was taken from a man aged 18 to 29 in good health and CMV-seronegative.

Here is the DNA: TGTGCCTGGATTTGGGGGGGCGGCTACAATGAGCAGTTCTTC. Its protein reads: CAWIWGGGYNEQFF. The sequence joins TRBV30 to TRBJ2-1; TRBD2 might be the D gene, on 7 matching bases. V was cut back by 4 bases and J by 3 bases, leaving a gap of 13 bases between them. Taken from cysteine to phenylalanine, the CDR3 has 14 residues. The read is trimmed to its CDR3 DNA, 42 bases read in frame from base 1. CDR1 and CDR2, looked up from the germline V gene (reference sequence), are GTSNPN and SVGIG.